The next 7 T cell receptor beta chains were all read from a single sample in a study of patients and donors after allogeneic stem cell transplantation. TCRdb recomputed calls from the RT-PCR reads with MiXCR, one row per CDR3 protein. The sample includes 920,000 or so distinct CDR3 sequences, under 20% seen only once; the top ten take 5% to 6.5%. Sample: blood, either unsorted or a sorted T cell fraction (not recorded which). These receptors all stem from a human donor who was either an allogeneic HSCT recipient or a stem cell or donor lymphocyte infusion donor (not recorded which). It is not recorded whose cells these are; they may come from a transplant donor.

There are a few counts of this clonotype. The J gene is TRBJ1-6, the V gene TRBV11-1; 8 bases line up with TRBD1. This CDR3 has 20 residues. The V gene end was trimmed by 5 bases and the J gene end by 0 bases; junction bases not matched to a gene: 15. Germline V CDR1 and CDR2: SGHAT, FQDESV (reference sequence). CDR3 sequence: CASSRPDHPGQGSYNSPLHF. The CDR3 nucleotides are TGTGCCAGCAGCCGACCGGATCACCCAGGACAGGGCTCCTATAATTCACCCCTCCACTTT.

The CDR3 nucleotides read TGTGCCAGCAGCCTACGGATGGGGGCACGGAACACTGAAGCTTTCTTT. Translated, it gives CASSLRMGARNTEAFF. The chain couples TRBV3-1 to TRBJ1-1; perhaps TRBD1 as D (6 bases). The CDR3 spans 16 residues. Between the trimmed V and J ends, which lost 4 bases and 1 base, there was a span of 16 bases. CDR1 and CDR2 (germline): LGHDT, YNNKEL (reference sequence).

V and J are TRBV2 and TRBJ2-7; TRBD2 matches 7 bases. V was pared by 4 bases and J by 6 bases, with 6 bases of the junction left unmatched. Germline V gene data show CDR1 as SNHLY and CDR2 as FYNNEI. This CDR3 comprises 13 residues. The CDR3 bases are TGTGCCAGCAGTGGGGAGGGTGGGGCCGAGCAGTACTTC. It encodes CASSGEGGAEQYF.

The rearrangement joins TRBV6-6 to TRBJ1-2; 8 nucleotides align to TRBD1. Germline CDR1 reads MNHNY; CDR2 reads SVGAGI (reference sequence). This CDR3 comprises 12 residues. The J segment lost 7 bases and the V segment lost 4 bases, leaving 2 bases of the junction unmatched. The CDR3 loop reads CASSFDRGGYTF. In nucleotides, the CDR3 is TGTGCCAGCAGTTTTGACAGGGGTGGCTACACCTTC.

To note about this clonotype: The germline gene is not matched at one end of the junction; a read error may be the cause. The rearrangement joins TRBV10-3 to TRBJ2-3; no firm D call. Germline V gene data show CDR1 as ENHRY and CDR2 as SYGVKD. This CDR3 is 13 amino acids long. This CDR3 is CATGPASTDTQCF. CDR3 DNA: TGTGCCACCGGCCCCGCCAGCACAGATACGCAGTGTTTT.

This clonotype was counted at least ten times. This rearrangement joins TRBV20-1 to TRBJ2-1; TRBD2 matches 8 bases. After removal of 6 bases from V and 6 bases from J, the junction contained 10 bases not matched to a gene. The germline V gene encodes CDR1 DFQATT and CDR2 SNEGSKA (reference sequence). The CDR3 consists of 14 residues. The CDR3 nucleotides are TGCAGTGCGCCACTAGCGGAGGCGGGCAATGAGCAGTTCTTC. It specifies CSAPLAEAGNEQFF.

The chain joins TRBV20-1 to TRBJ2-3, with 8 bases lining up with TRBD2. CDR1 DFQATT and CDR2 SNEGSKA come from the germline V gene (reference sequence). V lost 1 base, J lost 0 bases, and 3 bases stayed unmatched. The CDR3 runs to 15 residues. Here the CDR3 DNA reads TGCAGTGCTAGAGGAGGGACTAGGAGCACAGATACGCAGTATTTT. Its translation is CSARGGTRSTDTQYF.